This T cell receptor beta chain was identified during a study of cytomegalovirus exposure and HLA in healthy donors. Sequencing used immunoSEQ multiplex PCR; TCRdb keeps in-frame clones, though not all of them. Found here are about 160,000 clones, under 90% of them singletons; the top ten hold 4% to 5%. Study-wide results and caveats: Researchers catalogued roughly 150 TCR beta chains as cytomegalovirus-associated.

CDR3 length equals 17 residues. Germline V gene sequence: CDR1 MDHEN, CDR2 SYDVKM. Trimming removed 1 base from V and 0 bases from J; junction bases left unmatched: 2. Regarding this clone: The antigen is not known.

The source of this sequence is a man aged 18 to 35 in good health and CMV-seropositive. The sequencing sample was made of PBMCs. The chain joins TRBV28 to TRBJ2-3; 12 bases are a match to TRBD2. CDR3 coding DNA: TGTGCCAGCAGTTTATACGGGACTAGCGGGAGCACAGATACGCAGTATTTT. This gives the protein CASSLYGTSGSTDTQYF.